The source of this T cell receptor beta chain is a study of T cell responses to AZD1222 COVID-19 vaccine. Assay: immunoSEQ multiplex PCR; the TCRdb copy retains only in-frame clones and omits some. The data show around 150,000 clones, with approximately 88% seen just once and around 4.5% held by the top ten. Germline CDR1 reads WNHNN; CDR2 reads SYGVQD (reference sequence). The ends were cut back, 11 bases at V and 3 bases at J, with 16 bases in the middle. The CDR3 consists of 14 residues. General observations from the study: A reported finding is that nearly half of spike-specific TCRs target unmutated variant regions. The donor group comprised mostly white British people and more females; the analysis possibly underestimated clonal diversity. Compared with day 0, the breadth and depth of the Spike-specific TCR repertoire rose significantly after two doses of AZD1222.

Second-dose schedules of about 4 or about 12 weeks were combined. Regarding this clone: Its antigen is not identified.

The rearrangement links TRBV10-1 to TRBJ2-2; the D is unclear. The starting material was peripheral blood, obtained 28 days after the second AZD1222 dose. This TCR came from an adult who received the AZD1222 COVID-19 vaccine. Written as DNA, the CDR3 is TGCGCCTCAAAGCAGGATTTTTACACCGGGGAGCTGTTTTTT. Translated, it gives CASKQDFYTGELFF.